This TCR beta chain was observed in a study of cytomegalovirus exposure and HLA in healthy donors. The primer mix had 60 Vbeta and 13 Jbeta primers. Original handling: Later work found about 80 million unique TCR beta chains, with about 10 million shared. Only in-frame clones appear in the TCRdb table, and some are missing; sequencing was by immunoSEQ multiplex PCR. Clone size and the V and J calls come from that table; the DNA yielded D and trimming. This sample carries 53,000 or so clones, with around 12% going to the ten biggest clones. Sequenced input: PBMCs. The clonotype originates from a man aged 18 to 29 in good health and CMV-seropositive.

DNA of the CDR3: TGTGCCATCAGGGGGGGGGAAACTGAAGCTTTCTTT. Translating gives CAIRGGETEAFF. The genes are TRBV10-3 and TRBJ1-1, with a tentative D call TRBD1 (5 bases). Germline lookup yields CDR1 ENHRY and CDR2 SYGVKD. The CDR3 runs to 12 residues. V lost 6 bases to trimming and J lost 5 bases, with 10 bases between them.